The present TCR beta chain was sequenced within a study of blood T cell repertoires in COVID-19. Germline CDR1 and CDR2: SGDLS and YYNGEE. The CDR3 sequence is 15 residues long. The ends lost 4 bases at V and 5 bases at J; junction bases unmatched: 6. Produced via immunoSEQ multiplex PCR; TCRdb's table is partial and in-frame only. The sample contains around 140,000 clones, approximately 87% of which appear only once. The receptor's source is a man aged 45 to 65 who had recovered from COVID-19. This rearrangement joins TRBV9 to TRBJ1-6, with 7 bases lining up with TRBD1. Specimen: peripheral blood. CDR3 loop: CASSQGTGDNSPLHF. The CDR3 nucleotides read TGTGCCAGCAGCCAAGGCACAGGGGATAATTCACCCCTCCACTTT. Drawing the rest from reference TRBV9 and TRBJ1-6, the complete variable domain is DSGVTQTPKHLITATGQRVTLRCSPRSGDLSVYWYQQSLDQGLQFLIQYYNGEERAKGNILERFSAQQFPDLHSELNLSSLELGDSALYFCASSQGTGDNSPLHFGNGTRLTVT.